This T cell receptor beta chain was found in a study of blood T cell repertoires in COVID-19. Study overall: Italy, Spain and the United States were the sources of the convalescent and acute COVID-19 samples. T cells, B-cell-depleted T cells, or PBMCs supplied cDNA or gDNA.

This clone has only one observation. Original analysis: Reference gene primer amplification in the assay estimated nucleated cell counts. Produced via immunoSEQ multiplex PCR; TCRdb's table is partial and in-frame only. V, J and clone size are those of that table, while D and trimming were read from the DNA. The sample holds 150,000 to 200,000 clones, around 85% seen once. V was cut by 0 bases and J by 4 bases, with 7 bases left in between. CDR1 is MGHRA and CDR2 is YSYEKL in the germline V gene. The length of the CDR3 is 15 residues. Input material: peripheral blood. This chain joins TRBV4-1 and TRBJ1-6, with D unresolved. The origin of this receptor is a man aged 60 to 69 with active or convalescent COVID-19. The CDR3 spells CASSQDRVYNSPLHF. In nucleotides, the CDR3 is TGCGCCAGCAGCCAAGATCGAGTGTATAATTCACCCCTCCACTTT.